This T cell receptor (beta chain) is drawn from a study of CD8 T cells in ankylosing spondylitis. Overall study findings and caveats: What appeared characteristic of ankylosing spondylitis blood was a TCR beta motif of under 10 highly homologous variants.

TCRdb analysed the 5' RACE reads with MiXCR anew, one entry per CDR3 protein. The sample has 30,000 to 35,000 distinct CDR3 sequences; 30% are singletons. This clonotype was picked up many times. Its antigen is not known. CDR3 length equals 15 residues. The germline CDR1 and CDR2 sequences are WSHSY and SAAADI. With 8 bases clipped from V and 2 bases from J, the junction kept 7 bases outside the gene matches. This rearrangement joins TRBV10-2 to TRBJ2-1, with 9 bases matching TRBD1. The sequenced sample was synovial fluid, either unsorted or a sorted T cell fraction (not recorded which). This TCR came from a male donor with ankylosing spondylitis. The CDR3 DNA reads TGCGCCAGCTGTCCGGACAGGGGCACCTACAATGAGCAGTTCTTC. It specifies CASCPDRGTYNEQFF.